Below are 15 T cell receptor beta chains sequenced from a single sample in a study of blood T cell repertoires in COVID-19. The table came from immunoSEQ multiplex PCR; TCRdb's copy has only in-frame clones and leaves some out. In the table there are roughly 190,000 clones, under 90% of which are singletons. The sequencing sample was made of peripheral blood. These receptor sequences come from a man aged 55 to 70 with acute or convalescent COVID-19.

The chain carries TRBV3-1 (or the pseudogene TRBV3-2) and TRBJ1-1; 7 bases fit TRBD1. After removal of 3 bases from V and 5 bases from J, the junction contained 9 bases not matched to a gene. The CDR3 contains 15 residues. Germline values: CDR1 LGHDT, CDR2 YNNKEL (reference sequence). Here the CDR3 DNA reads TGTGCCAGCAGCCAGACACAGGGGATGGGAACTGAAGCTTTCTTT. Its protein is CASSQTQGMGTEAFF.

This chain uses TRBV12-3 or TRBV12-4 with TRBJ1-5; D is ambiguous. Between the trimmed V and J ends, which lost 0 bases and 6 bases, there was a span of 6 bases. The CDR3 is 13 residues long. Written as DNA, the CDR3 is TGTGCCAGCAGTTTAGCGCTAGGTCAGCCCCAGCATTTT. Residues: CASSLALGQPQHF.

The chain couples TRBV7-9 to TRBJ1-1; D possibly corresponds to TRBD1 (6 bases). The V gene lost 5 bases and the J gene lost 3 bases, with 13 bases spanning the gap. Germline V lookup: CDR1 SEHNR, CDR2 FQNEAQ (reference sequence). The CDR3 covers 14 residues. CDR3 protein: CASSQQGFDTEAFF. CDR3 DNA sequence: TGTGCCAGCAGCCAACAGGGTTTTGACACTGAAGCTTTCTTT.

J is TRBJ1-2 and V is TRBV5-6, with 9 positions matching TRBD1. CDR1 and CDR2 from the germline V gene are SGHDT and YYEEEE. The junction had 6 bases not matched to a gene; V was cut back by 0 bases and J by 0 bases. This CDR3 has 17 amino acids. Written as DNA, the CDR3 is TGTGCCAGCAGCTTGGGTCTTCGGGACAGGGCTAACTATGGCTACACCTTC. This sequence encodes CASSLGLRDRANYGYTF.

This clone was counted between two and nine times. Other DNA sequences in this specimen translate into the identical CDR3. J is TRBJ1-2 and V is TRBV27, with a tentative D call TRBD1 (6 bases). This CDR3 region has 13 residues. Trimming left V 2 bases short and J 8 bases short, with 12 bases between. Germline CDR1 reads MNHEY; CDR2 reads SMNVEV (reference sequence). CDR3 amino acids: CASSLIGGRGYTF. Here the CDR3 DNA reads TGTGCCAGCAGTTTAATCGGGGGGCGAGGCTACACCTTC.

The chain is built from TRBV7-8 and TRBJ2-3; 8 bases fit TRBD2. The CDR3 contains 16 residues. The germline V gene encodes CDR1 SGHVS and CDR2 FQNEAQ. Germline trimming cut 4 bases from V and 0 bases from J; bases unmatched to any gene: 6. CDR3 protein: CASSWGSSGSTDTQYF. CDR3 nucleotide sequence: TGTGCCAGCAGCTGGGGGTCTAGCGGGAGCACAGATACGCAGTATTTT.

The chain is built from TRBV12-3 or TRBV12-4 and TRBJ2-7; 8 bases are a match to TRBD1. V shed 3 bases and J 3 bases; nucleotides not matched to a gene: 1. The CDR3 covers 13 residues. The chain's CDR3 is CASSLDRVYEQYF. CDR3 in DNA: TGTGCCAGCAGTTTGGACAGGGTCTACGAGCAGTACTTC.

The chain joins TRBV24-1 to TRBJ2-1; D might be TRBD2 (6 bases). The CDR3 covers 14 residues. The germline CDR1 and CDR2 sequences are KGHDR and SFDVKD. V lost 5 bases and J 4 bases, leaving 11 bases between the germline ends. This CDR3 reads CATSGGGGYNEQFF. The CDR3 nucleotides read TGTGCCACCAGTGGTGGGGGAGGATACAATGAGCAGTTCTTC.

The J gene is TRBJ2-3, the V gene TRBV4-2; D is uncertain. V lost 1 base, J lost 1 base, and 12 bases lay in between. Germline CDR1 reads LGHNA; CDR2 reads YNFKEQ. The CDR3 is 16 amino acids. CDR3: CASSQGPTHRTDTQYF. The CDR3 bases are TGTGCCAGCAGCCAAGGTCCGACTCACCGCACAGATACGCAGTATTTT.

The chain combines TRBV6-1 with TRBJ2-7, with 13 bases aligning to TRBD2. This CDR3 has 16 amino acids. CDR1 is MNHNS and CDR2 is SASEGT in the germline V gene. Trimming cost V 1 base and J 3 bases; bases outside gene matches: 3. The CDR3 sequence: CASSEDGLAGVYEQYF. The CDR3 DNA follows: TGTGCCAGCAGTGAAGACGGACTAGCGGGGGTCTACGAGCAGTACTTC.

The chain couples TRBV27 to TRBJ1-5; TRBD1 aligns across 9 bases. V shed 0 bases, J shed 5 bases, and the junction held 5 bases outside the gene matches. Germline V gene sequence: CDR1 MNHEY, CDR2 SMNVEV (reference sequence). The CDR3 is 16 amino acids. DNA of the CDR3: TGTGCCAGCAGTTTATCCGGGGACAGGGCTTATCAGCCCCAGCATTTT. This codes for CASSLSGDRAYQPQHF.

This clone was counted a few times. The chain couples TRBV6-5 to TRBJ2-7, with TRBD1 identical over 9 bases. The CDR3 totals 15 residues. Per germline, CDR1 MNHEY and CDR2 SVGAGI. The J segment lost 1 base and the V segment lost 2 bases, leaving 3 bases of the junction unmatched. CDR3 residues: CASSYVGQGSYEQYF. CDR3 bases: TGTGCCAGCAGTTACGTGGGACAGGGTTCCTACGAGCAGTACTTC.

This rearrangement joins TRBV7-9 to TRBJ1-2, with 9 positions matching TRBD1. Germline V gene data show CDR1 as SEHNR and CDR2 as FQNEAQ (reference sequence). The V gene end was trimmed by 2 bases and the J gene end by 4 bases; junction bases not matched to a gene: 8. CDR3 length equals 16 residues. The CDR3 DNA reads TGTGCCAGCAGCTTAAACCACAGGGGGCGCGTCTATGGCTACACCTTC. This sequence encodes CASSLNHRGRVYGYTF.

CDR3 sequence (DNA): TGCAGCGTTGAAGCTTCTAGCGGGCTATCCTACAATGAGCAGTTCTTC. This gives the protein CSVEASSGLSYNEQFF. The chain combines TRBV29-1 with TRBJ2-1, with 8 bases matching TRBD2. Losses at the gene ends were 1 base for V and 1 base for J; bases not matched to a gene: 6. The CDR3 runs 16 residues. Germline lookup yields CDR1 SQVTM and CDR2 ANQGSEA.

The V call is TRBV5-1, the J call TRBJ2-1, with 10 bases aligning to TRBD2. There are 18 residues in the CDR3. With 3 bases clipped from V and 7 bases from J, the junction kept 16 bases outside the gene matches. The germline gives CDR1 SGHRS, CDR2 YFSETQ. The CDR3 reads CASSSIISSGSLGNEQFF. The CDR3 nucleotides are TGCGCCAGCAGCTCGATCATATCTAGCGGGAGTTTAGGAAATGAGCAGTTCTTC.